One TCR beta chain is described in this entry. CDR1 is WSHSY, CDR2 SAAADI, per germline. CDR3 length: 13 residues. The germline V and J ends were trimmed by 2 bases and 6 bases, with 7 bases remaining between them. Profiled with immunoSEQ multiplex PCR; TCRdb holds only in-frame clones, not every one. The sample yields 290,000 or so clones, around 84% seen once. These data originate in a study of blood T cell repertoires in COVID-19. This receptor was taken from an older man with acute or convalescent COVID-19. The sample comprised peripheral blood. The gene calls are TRBV10-2 and TRBJ2-2; D possibly corresponds to TRBD2 (6 bases). In DNA form, the CDR3 reads TGCGCCAGCAGTGAGCCGGGGGCCGGGGAGCTGTTTTTT. This sequence encodes CASSEPGAGELFF.